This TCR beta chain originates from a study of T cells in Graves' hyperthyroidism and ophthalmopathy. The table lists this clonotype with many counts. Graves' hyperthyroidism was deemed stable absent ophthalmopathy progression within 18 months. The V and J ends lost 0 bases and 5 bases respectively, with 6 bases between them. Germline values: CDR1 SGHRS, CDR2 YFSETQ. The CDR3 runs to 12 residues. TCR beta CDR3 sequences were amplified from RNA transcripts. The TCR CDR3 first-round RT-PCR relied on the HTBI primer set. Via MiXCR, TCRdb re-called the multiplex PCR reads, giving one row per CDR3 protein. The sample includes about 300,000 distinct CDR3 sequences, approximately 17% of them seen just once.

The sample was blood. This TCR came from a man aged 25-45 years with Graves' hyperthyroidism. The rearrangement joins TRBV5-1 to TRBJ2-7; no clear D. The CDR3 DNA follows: TGCGCCAGCAGCTTGGGTCAGGACGAGCAGTACTTC. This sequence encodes CASSLGQDEQYF.